Given below is one T cell receptor (beta chain) in context. As originally analysed: The authors estimated nucleated cell counts from reference gene primer amplification. The protocol was immunoSEQ multiplex PCR, while the TCRdb copy is restricted to in-frame clones and leaves out a portion. V and J calls and clone size follow that table, whereas D and trimming were derived from the DNA. The sample includes about 18,000 clones, 80% seen only once; the top ten take 9.5% to 11%. The data originate from a study of blood T cell repertoires in COVID-19. The overall study: The cDNA or gDNA used as material had been derived from T cells, B-cell-depleted T cells, or PBMCs.

The germline gives CDR1 MNHNS, CDR2 SASEGT. The V gene lost 4 bases and the J gene lost 1 base, with 14 bases spanning the gap. The CDR3 runs 16 residues. The rearrangement links TRBV6-1 to TRBJ2-1; a possible D gene is TRBD2 (6 bases). The TCR originated in a man older than 75 with acute or convalescent COVID-19. The specimen sequenced was peripheral blood. Written as DNA, the CDR3 is TGTGCCAGCAGTGGCGGGACTGCCGGTTCCTACAATGAGCAGTTCTTC. This codes for CASSGGTAGSYNEQFF.